A single sample gave rise to the 14 T cell receptor beta chains below, sequenced in a study of T-cell memory formation after mild COVID-19. MiXCR, run by TCRdb on the 5' RACE reads, gives a single entry per CDR3 protein. Counted here are about 360,000 distinct CDR3 sequences, roughly 14% occurring once; the ten biggest clones make up about 20%. Input material: PBMCs or a T cell subset sorted from them (not recorded which). The receptors were sampled from a man between 18 and 29 years old who had mild COVID-19 (a few samples of this study predate the infection). Cell type and time point are not known.

The chain is built from TRBV5-1 and TRBJ2-2; 13 bases map to TRBD2. V lost 4 bases and J lost 4; bases outside the gene matches: 1. The CDR3 totals 15 residues. Per the germline V gene, CDR1 is SGHRS and CDR2 is YFSETQ. CDR3 sequence reads: CASSGTSGVTGELFF. For the CDR3, the DNA is TGCGCCAGCAGCGGGACTAGCGGGGTCACCGGGGAGCTGTTTTTT.

This chain connects TRBV7-9 to TRBJ1-6, with unresolved D. This CDR3 has 14 residues. Germline CDR1 and CDR2: SEHNR and FQNEAQ (reference sequence). V lost 1 base and J 10 bases, leaving 11 bases between the germline ends. The CDR3 nucleotides read TGTGCCAGCAGCTTAGTTCATACTGGGTCACCCCTCCACTTT. It translates to CASSLVHTGSPLHF.

This clonotype was counted many times. The V gene is TRBV7-2, the J gene TRBJ2-5, with D maybe TRBD2 (6 bases). CDR1 is SGHTA and CDR2 is FQGNSA in the germline V gene. This CDR3 has 15 amino acids. The V gene lost 5 bases and the J gene lost 5 bases, with 18 bases spanning the gap. In DNA form, the CDR3 reads TGTGCCAGCAGCAACAACCGGGCCCGGGGGGAGACCCAGTACTTC. This gives the protein CASSNNRARGETQYF. Using reference TRBV7-2 and TRBJ2-5 for the parts outside the CDR3, the full variable domain is GAGVSQSPSNKVTEKGKDVELRCDPISGHTALYWYRQSLGQGLEFLIYFQGNSAPDKSGLPSDRFSAERTGGSVSTLTIQRTQQEDSAVYLCASSNNRARGETQYFGPGTRLLVL.

This clonotype has a handful of counts. The gene calls are TRBV7-8 and TRBJ2-7, with D possibly matching TRBD2 (5 bases). The V and J ends lost 5 bases and 9 bases respectively, with 26 bases between them. Looked up from germline, CDR1 is SGHVS and CDR2 is FQNEAQ. CDR3 length: 16 residues. This CDR3 is CASSKRVDILNAGQYV. The CDR3 DNA is TGTGCCAGCAGCAAGAGGGTGGATATCCTTAACGCGGGGCAGTACGTC.

The gene calls are TRBV6-1 and TRBJ1-2; 9 nucleotides align to TRBD1. CDR1 and CDR2 (germline): MNHNS, SASEGT. The CDR3 totals 14 residues. V shed 5 bases and J 4 bases; nucleotides not matched to a gene: 5. The CDR3 spells CASSRTGDLYGYTF. For the CDR3, the DNA is TGTGCCAGCAGTAGGACAGGGGACCTCTATGGCTACACCTTC.

This clonotype was seen a handful of times. This sequence joins TRBV6-2 or TRBV6-3 and TRBJ1-6, with no clear D. V was shortened by 6 bases and J by 10 bases, with 7 bases between the two germline ends. Germline CDR1 and CDR2: MNHEY and SVGEGT. The CDR3 consists of 11 residues. In DNA form, the CDR3 reads TGTGCCAGCAGAGGCTGGTCACCCCTCCACTTT. This gives the protein CASRGWSPLHF.

The J gene is TRBJ1-1, the V gene TRBV5-1; tentatively, D is TRBD1 (6 bases). CDR3 length equals 13 residues. The V end lost 2 bases, the J end lost 5 bases, and 10 bases lay between the germline ends. Germline CDR1 and CDR2: SGHRS and YFSETQ. CDR3 coding DNA: TGCGCCAGCAGCTTTCCCGGGACAACTGAAGCTTTCTTT. This translates into CASSFPGTTEAFF.

This clonotype was recorded many times. As DNA, the CDR3 is TGTGCCAGCAGCTTAAACTCTGGGGCCAACGTCCTGACTTTC. It codes for CASSLNSGANVLTF. V gene TRBV7-3 combines with J gene TRBJ2-6; no definite D call. In germline, CDR1 is SGHTA, CDR2 FQGTGA. V shed 1 base and J shed 0 bases, with 1 base lying between them. The CDR3 has 14 amino acids.

This clonotype was found a few times. The CDR3 spells CASTTAKNIQYF. The CDR3 DNA reads TGTGCCAGTACAACAGCCAAAAACATTCAGTACTTC. The rearrangement uses TRBV7-9 and TRBJ2-4; no firm D call. Between the trimmed V and J ends, which lost 9 bases and 0 bases, there was a span of 6 bases. The CDR3 is 12 residues long. Germline V gene lookup returns CDR1 SEHNR and CDR2 FQNEAQ (reference sequence).

This clonotype was seen many times. The J gene is TRBJ2-7, the V gene TRBV7-9, with D possibly matching TRBD2 (5 bases). V was cut by 1 base and J by 3 bases, with 10 bases left in between. The CDR3 has 14 residues. Germline V CDR1 and CDR2: SEHNR, FQNEAQ (reference sequence). As DNA, the CDR3 is TGTGCCAGCAGCTTAGACGGGAATTACTACGAGCAGTACGTC. Translating it yields CASSLDGNYYEQYV.

The chain links TRBV6-6 to TRBJ1-2; 7 bases agree with TRBD1. CDR3 length: 16 residues. Germline V gives CDR1 MNHNY, CDR2 SVGAGI (reference sequence). J was trimmed by 5 bases and V by 4 bases; bases with no gene match: 13. CDR3 sequence: CASSSNRQGVWYGYTF. In nucleotides, the CDR3 is TGTGCCAGCAGTTCGAACCGCCAGGGGGTATGGTATGGCTACACCTTC.

V and J are TRBV5-1 and TRBJ1-6; D gene uncertain. Germline V gives CDR1 SGHRS, CDR2 YFSETQ. This CDR3 is built from 17 residues. V was clipped by 2 bases and J by 3 bases, with 15 bases between them. The CDR3 DNA reads as TGCGCCAGCAGCTTAAGGGTCGATGCCGGCTATAATTCACCCCTCCACTTT. Translating it yields CASSLRVDAGYNSPLHF.

V gene TRBV6-5 combines with J gene TRBJ2-4, with 7 bases aligning to TRBD2. In germline, CDR1 is MNHEY, CDR2 SVGAGI. The CDR3 sequence is 17 residues long. V lost 5 bases to trimming and J lost 1 base; unmatched junction nucleotides: 11. The CDR3 here is CASSNRAGRVAKNIQYF. The DNA of the CDR3 is TGTGCCAGCAGTAACCGGGCGGGGAGGGTGGCCAAAAACATTCAGTACTTC.

This sequence joins TRBV21-1 and TRBJ2-7; the table calls TRBD1, which could not be checked here. TRBV21-1 is deemed a pseudogene. CDR3 length equals 14 residues. The DNA of the CDR3 is TGTGCCAGCAGCAAGGGCCCGGGGGCAGGCGAGCAGTACGTC. Its protein product is CASSKGPGAGEQYV.